These T cell receptor beta chains were read from a single sample in a study of T-cell reconstitution after alpha-beta-depleted transplantation in children. TCRdb passed the PCR reads through MiXCR, listing each CDR3 protein once. The table shows around 960,000 distinct CDR3 sequences, with around 30% occurring only once. Specimen: PBMCs, mostly from graft donor cells, collected 360 days after TCRalphabeta/CD19-depleted stem cell transplant. These receptors all come from a boy under two years old who had a stem cell transplant for SCID, so the T cells may come from the graft donor. The CDR3 runs from the conserved cysteine through the conserved F or W. A D gene is named only where the DNA matches it firmly. The size entry is marked missing in some rows and otherwise reads once, few, many or a size class.

clone_size	d_call	v_call	j_call	cdr3_nt	cdr3_aa
.	.	TRBV12-3/TRBV12-4	TRBJ2-7	TGTGCCAGCAGTTTCGGCGGGGACCCCTACGAGCAGTACTTC	CASSFGGDPYEQYF
.	.	TRBV3-1	TRBJ2-1	TGTGCCAGCAGCCAAGATCTAAGGGAGAAGTTCTTC	CASSQDLREKFF
.	TRBD1	TRBV9	TRBJ1-1	TGTGCCAGCAGCCCGAACCCTTGGGACAGGGGGCCGAGCACTGAAGCTTTCTTT	CASSPNPWDRGPSTEAFF
.	.	TRBV30	TRBJ2-7	TGTGCCTGGAGGGTAGGGACTCCGGCTACCTACGAGCAGTACTTC	CAWRVGTPATYEQYF
.	.	TRBV20-1	TRBJ1-5	TGCAGTGCTAGCTGGGATAGCAATCAGCCCCAGCATTTT	CSASWDSNQPQHF
.	.	TRBV29-1	TRBJ1-1	TGCAGCGTTGGCTTCCAGGGGAACACTGAAGCTTTCTTT	CSVGFQGNTEAFF
few	TRBD2	TRBV12-3/TRBV12-4	TRBJ2-5	TGTGCCAGCAGTCCAGGGACTAGCGGGCTCCAAGAGACCCAGTACTTC	CASSPGTSGLQETQYF
few	.	TRBV6-5	TRBJ2-6	TGTGCCAGCAGTTCCCCCCGGTCTGGGGCCAACGTCCTGACTTTC	CASSSPRSGANVLTF
.	.	TRBV28	TRBJ2-2	TGTGCCAGCAGTGACCTGGCTAACACCGGGGAGCTGTTTTTT	CASSDLANTGELFF
many	TRBD1	TRBV25-1	TRBJ2-1	TGTGCCAGCAGCTGGGACAGCTCCTACAATGAGCAGTTCTTC	CASSWDSSYNEQFF
.	TRBD2	TRBV7-9	TRBJ2-1	TGTGCCAGCGCCACCGGACTAGTGGGGAATGAGCAGTTCTTC	CASATGLVGNEQFF
.	.	TRBV19	TRBJ2-7	TGTGCCAGTAGTAAGACAGGAGAATACGAGCAGTACTTC	CASSKTGEYEQYF
few	.	TRBV3-1	TRBJ1-4	TGTGCCAGCAGCCAAGGGACTCCTAATGAAAAACTGTTTTTT	CASSQGTPNEKLFF
.	TRBD1	TRBV6-1	TRBJ2-4	TGTGCCAGCAGACCCATGGGACAGGCCAAAAACATTCAGTACTTC	CASRPMGQAKNIQYF
.	.	TRBV6-5	TRBJ2-7	TGTGCCAGCGCAGGGGGAGGCGAGCAGTACTTC	CASAGGGEQYF
few	TRBD1	TRBV5-1	TRBJ2-6	TGCGCCAGCGGACCGGGACAGGGTAGCTCTGGGGCCAACGTCCTGACTTTC	CASGPGQGSSGANVLTF
.	.	TRBV7-9	TRBJ2-5	TGTGCCAGCAGCGACCCCCGGGACCCAGAAGAGACCCAGTACTTC	CASSDPRDPEETQYF
.	.	TRBV28	TRBJ1-5	TGTGCCAGCAGCGCCCCGGGTAGTAATCAGCCCCAGCATTTT	CASSAPGSNQPQHF
.	.	TRBV18	TRBJ2-5	TGTGCCAGCTCAACGGCTGTCCAAGAGACCCAGTACTTC	CASSTAVQETQYF
.	.	TRBV4-1	TRBJ1-1	TGCGCCAGCAGCCACCGAGCTGGAACTGAAGCTTTCTTT	CASSHRAGTEAFF
.	.	TRBV5-6	TRBJ2-1	TGTGCCAGCAGCTTTTACGGGGACAATGAGCAGTTCTTC	CASSFYGDNEQFF
few	TRBD2	TRBV20-1	TRBJ2-7	TGCAGTGCTGGAGATGCGGGCGGGGGGGCCCGCTACGAGCAGTACTTC	CSAGDAGGGARYEQYF
few	TRBD1	TRBV10-3	TRBJ2-1	TGTGCCATCTGGACAGGGCTTGCCAATGAGCAGTTCTTC	CAIWTGLANEQFF
few	.	TRBV5-1	TRBJ1-2	TGCGCCAGCAGCTCCGTGGGTAGGGGCTACACCTTC	CASSSVGRGYTF
.	.	TRBV7-3	TRBJ2-2	TGTGCCAGCAGCTCGCTTAGCGGCGGGGAGCTGTTTTTT	CASSSLSGGELFF
.	.	TRBV29-1	TRBJ2-5	TGCAGCGCCGCCCGTATACTGGGCGAGACCCAGTACTTC	CSAARILGETQYF
.	.	TRBV20-1	TRBJ2-2	TGCAGTGCTAAGGAGTGGGTAGCCGGGGAGCTGTTTTTT	CSAKEWVAGELFF
.	.	TRBV12-3/TRBV12-4	TRBJ1-5	TGTGCCAGCAGTTTAGGGGGAGGGAAGAGGGGCGGGCATCAGCCCCAGCATTTT	CASSLGGGKRGGHQPQHF
few	.	TRBV4-2	TRBJ2-4	TGTGCCAGCAGCCAAGAAGGGGTGCGACCAAAAAACATTCAGTACTTC	CASSQEGVRPKNIQYF
many	.	TRBV12-3/TRBV12-4	TRBJ2-7	TGTGCCAGCAGTTTGGCCTCAGAGCAGTACTTC	CASSLASEQYF
.	TRBD2	TRBV12-3/TRBV12-4	TRBJ2-5	TGTGCCAGCAGAGTAGCGGGGGACGCTAAGACCCAGTACTTC	CASRVAGDAKTQYF
.	.	TRBV28	TRBJ1-5	TGTGCCAGTTGGGAAGCAGGGACTATAGTAAATCAGCCCCAGCATTTT	CASWEAGTIVNQPQHF
few	TRBD2	TRBV9	TRBJ2-2	TGTGCCAGCAGCGTAGCTAGCGGGGGGAGCACCGGGGAGCTGTTTTTT	CASSVASGGSTGELFF
few	.	TRBV4-2	TRBJ2-2	TGTGCCAGCAGCCAAGAGGGGGGTCCTAACACCGGGGAGCTGTTTTTT	CASSQEGGPNTGELFF
.	.	TRBV5-1	TRBJ2-1	TGCGCCAGCAGCTTTCTTGGCACGGGGAACTACAATGAGCAGTTCTTC	CASSFLGTGNYNEQFF
.	TRBD2	TRBV5-1	TRBJ2-1	TGCGCCAGCAGCTTGGCCGTGACTAGCGGCGACAATGAGCAGTTCTTC	CASSLAVTSGDNEQFF
.	.	TRBV20-1	TRBJ2-3	TGCAGTGCTAGGGTCGCGGGGGCCACAGATACGCAGTATTTT	CSARVAGATDTQYF
.	TRBD1	TRBV28	TRBJ2-1	TGTGCCAGCAGCTTACCAATGATCCTTTCAAGGGGGCCTGAGCAGTTCTTC	CASSLPMILSRGPEQFF